This entry lists 18 T cell receptor beta chains sequenced from one sample in a study of T cell changes during pregnancy in multiple sclerosis. Generated by immunoSEQ multiplex PCR, the TCRdb table keeps only in-frame clones and is missing some. The repertoire holds approximately 46,000 clones, with roughly nine tenths as singletons. The sample was CD8+ T cells from peripheral blood mononuclear cells, taken in the second trimester of pregnancy. The receptors stem from a female donor with multiple sclerosis, enrolled in a pregnancy study.

The gene calls are TRBV11-2 and TRBJ2-7; TRBD2 matches 10 bases. The CDR3 is 15 amino acids. Germline V gene lookup returns CDR1 SGHAT and CDR2 FQNNGV. V lost 6 bases, J lost 4 bases, and 9 bases stayed unmatched. The CDR3 sequence: CASSFSGGKYYEQYF. CDR3 DNA sequence: TGTGCCAGCAGTTTTAGCGGGGGGAAGTATTACGAGCAGTACTTC.

This clone was detected only once. The V and J genes are TRBV19 and TRBJ2-5; TRBD2 matches 12 bases. The CDR3 is made up of 17 amino acids. Unmatched junction bases numbered 10, after V lost 1 base and J lost 7 bases. Germline CDR1 is LNHDA and CDR2 is SQIVND (reference sequence). The DNA for the CDR3 is TGTGCCAGTAGTATAGGCCCACTAGCGGGGGGTGAAGGGACCCAGTACTTC. Residues: CASSIGPLAGGEGTQYF.

J is TRBJ2-7 and V is TRBV11-2, with D unclear. Germline V CDR1 and CDR2: SGHAT, FQNNGV. This CDR3 region has 14 residues. Trimming removed 5 bases at V and 4 bases at J, with 15 bases between. In nucleotides, the CDR3 is TGTGCCAGCAGCCACCGCACGACTTTATACGAGCAGTACTTC. Translated, it gives CASSHRTTLYEQYF.

The J gene is TRBJ2-3, the V gene TRBV9; D not resolved. Trimming pared 7 bases from V and 0 bases from J, leaving 9 bases between. CDR3 length equals 13 residues. The germline gives CDR1 SGDLS, CDR2 YYNGEE. CDR3: CASAVASTDTQYF. As DNA, the CDR3 is TGTGCCAGCGCGGTAGCCAGCACAGATACGCAGTATTTT.

This chain joins TRBV13 and TRBJ2-1; D unclear. The CDR3 spans 12 residues. Looked up from germline, CDR1 is PRHDT and CDR2 is FYEKMQ (reference sequence). The CDR3 region has the DNA TGTGCTACGTCTAGCTCCTACAATGAGCAGTTCTTC. As protein: CATSSSYNEQFF.

The CDR3 protein is CASEAERSGANVLTF. CDR3 DNA sequence: TGTGCCAGCGAGGCGGAGCGCTCTGGGGCCAACGTCCTGACTTTC. V gene TRBV5-6 combines with J gene TRBJ2-6; D is unresolved. The CDR3 has 15 amino acids. Germline CDR1 and CDR2: SGHDT and YYEEEE. Trimming stripped 7 bases from V and 0 bases from J, with 11 bases between.

V is TRBV21-1 and J is TRBJ2-7; TRBD1, the table's D call, lacks a check against the DNA. TRBV21-1 is reported as a pseudogene. The length of the CDR3 is 16 residues. The CDR3 region has the DNA TGTGCCAGCAGCAAAGTTGTACAGGGAGTGCCCTACGAGCAGTACTTC. It specifies CASSKVVQGVPYEQYF.

The gene calls are TRBV10-1 and TRBJ2-7; 13 bases align to TRBD2. Germline V gene sequence: CDR1 WNHNN, CDR2 SYGVQD (reference sequence). The V gene end was trimmed by 4 bases and the J gene end by 2 bases; junction bases not matched to a gene: 11. CDR3 length: 18 amino acids. The CDR3 loop is CASSAGTEGLAGPYEQYF. The CDR3 DNA sequence: TGCGCCAGCAGTGCCGGGACTGAGGGACTAGCGGGGCCCTACGAGCAGTACTTC.

This CDR3 reads CASSLALGQGGSGANVLTF. Written as DNA, the CDR3 is TGTGCCAGCAGCTTGGCCCTTGGACAGGGAGGCTCTGGGGCCAACGTCCTGACTTTC. The chain recombines TRBV5-8 with TRBJ2-6; 8 bases line up with TRBD1. The junction had 8 bases not matched to a gene; V was cut back by 0 bases and J by 0 bases. The germline V gene has CDR1 SGHTS and CDR2 YDEGEE. The CDR3 contains 19 residues.

This clone was picked up many times. The J gene is TRBJ2-3, the V gene TRBV7-2, with 9 bases aligning to TRBD2. This CDR3 contains 18 residues. The V and J ends lost 4 bases and 0 bases, in that order; junction bases with no gene match: 11. Germline V lookup: CDR1 SGHTA, CDR2 FQGNSA. The CDR3 DNA follows: TGTGCCAGCAGCTCACCCAAGCGGGGGGACCCTAGCACAGATACGCAGTATTTT. Its protein product is CASSSPKRGDPSTDTQYF.

The chain joins TRBV30 to TRBJ2-7, with 13 bases identical to TRBD2. V shed 5 bases and J 3 bases; nucleotides not matched to a gene: 1. The CDR3 contains 13 residues. Germline V gene sequence: CDR1 GTSNPN, CDR2 SVGIG (reference sequence). As DNA, the CDR3 is TGTGCCTGGGGACTAGCGGGAGACTACGAGCAGTACTTC. This encodes CAWGLAGDYEQYF.

The chain couples TRBV6-6 to TRBJ2-2; 11 bases align to TRBD1. The junction had 4 bases not matched to a gene; V was cut back by 6 bases and J by 4 bases. CDR1 and CDR2 (germline): MNHNY, SVGAGI (reference sequence). This CDR3 has 15 amino acids. CDR3 in amino acids: CASSWGTGGTGELFF. CDR3 nucleotides: TGTGCCAGCAGCTGGGGGACAGGGGGCACCGGGGAGCTGTTTTTT.

The chain links TRBV6-1 to TRBJ1-5; 7 bases match TRBD1. Unmatched junction bases numbered 4, after V lost 7 bases and J lost 4 bases. Germline V lookup: CDR1 MNHNS, CDR2 SASEGT. The CDR3 runs to 13 residues. This CDR3 is CASTDRANQPQHF. The CDR3, as DNA: TGTGCCAGCACTGACAGGGCGAATCAGCCCCAGCATTTT.

The CDR3 here is CASSLDRGNYEQYF. Here the CDR3 DNA reads TGTGCCAGCAGCTTAGATCGGGGGAACTACGAGCAGTACTTC. The chain links TRBV7-6 to TRBJ2-7; D may be TRBD2 (6 bases). The germline V and J ends were trimmed by 1 base and 3 bases, with 10 bases remaining between them. The CDR3 covers 14 residues. CDR1 SGHVS and CDR2 FNYEAQ come from the germline V gene.

This chain uses TRBV15 with TRBJ1-1, with a tentative D call TRBD1 (5 bases). Germline V gives CDR1 LNHNV, CDR2 YYDKDF (reference sequence). The CDR3 has 15 residues. Trimming took off 3 bases at V and 0 bases at J, with 11 bases between the two ends. The CDR3 DNA reads as TGTGCCACCAGCAGCTACGGACACCTGAACACTGAAGCTTTCTTT. Its protein is CATSSYGHLNTEAFF.

The V call is TRBV5-1, the J call TRBJ2-5, with 7 bases fitting TRBD1. Germline V lookup: CDR1 SGHRS, CDR2 YFSETQ. The CDR3 runs 18 residues. The V and J ends lost 4 bases and 3 bases, in that order; junction bases with no gene match: 18. The CDR3 region is CASSPLGTATHLEETQYF. The CDR3 coding sequence is TGCGCCAGCAGCCCCCTCGGGACAGCCACACACTTAGAAGAGACCCAGTACTTC.

DNA for the CDR3: TGTGCCACCAGCGCCCTGAAGTGGGCCGCGGAGACCCAGTACTTC. It translates to CATSALKWAAETQYF. The rearrangement uses TRBV15 and TRBJ2-5; D remains unclear. V dropped 5 bases and J dropped 5 bases, with 18 bases sitting between them. The CDR3 runs to 15 residues. Germline CDR1 LNHNV, CDR2 YYDKDF (reference sequence).

A single count supports this clone. The gene calls are TRBV27 and TRBJ2-3, with D maybe TRBD1 (6 bases). The length of the CDR3 is 17 residues. The V end lost 5 bases, the J end lost 0 bases, and 18 bases lay between the germline ends. CDR1 and CDR2 (germline): MNHEY, SMNVEV (reference sequence). The CDR3, as DNA: TGTGCCAGCAGTGCCCCACAGGGCACGGGAAGCACAGATACGCAGTATTTT. Translation: CASSAPQGTGSTDTQYF.